A single sample is the source of the 31 T cell receptor beta chains below, sequenced in a study of cytomegalovirus exposure and HLA in healthy donors. Primers: 60 Vbeta forward and 13 Jbeta reverse. Repertoires were generated with immunoSEQ multiplex PCR, while TCRdb's copy carries only in-frame clones and drops some. The table lists some 110,000 clones, approximately 70% of them singletons, with approximately 0.9% in the top ten. The sequenced material came from PBMCs. The receptors come from a woman between 25 and 40 years old in good health and CMV-seronegative.

V gene TRBV5-1 combines with J gene TRBJ2-2, with 9 bases fitting TRBD1. The trim removed 5 bases at V and 3 bases at J, leaving 5 bases unmatched. The CDR3 length is 15 residues. Per the germline V gene, CDR1 is SGHRS and CDR2 is YFSETQ. Written as DNA, the CDR3 is TGCGCCAGCAGACCGACAGGGGGTGACACCGGGGAGCTGTTTTTT. This codes for CASRPTGGDTGELFF.

Only one count was recorded for this clone. The chain combines TRBV5-1 with TRBJ2-5; D is possibly TRBD1 (6 bases). Germline V gene data show CDR1 as SGHRS and CDR2 as YFSETQ. V lost 1 base to trimming and J lost 7 bases, with 14 bases between them. CDR3 length: 14 amino acids. For the CDR3, the DNA is TGCGCCAGCAGCTTGTTCCTGACAGGTTCGACCCAGTACTTC. This encodes CASSLFLTGSTQYF.

This clone showed up just a few times. This chain uses TRBV6-1 with TRBJ1-5; D remains unclear. In germline, CDR1 is MNHNS, CDR2 SASEGT. Trimming took 5 bases from V and 2 from J, leaving 7 bases between them. The CDR3 length is 13 residues. The CDR3 reads CASSTEGNQPQHF. CDR3 DNA sequence: TGTGCCAGCAGTACAGAAGGCAATCAGCCCCAGCATTTT.

The chain has TRBV7-9 and TRBJ1-1, with D tentatively TRBD1 (5 bases). The CDR3 runs 18 residues. The V and J ends lost 5 bases and 1 base respectively, with 23 bases between them. The germline V gene has CDR1 SEHNR and CDR2 FQNEAQ (reference sequence). In nucleotides, the CDR3 is TGTGCCAGCAGCCATAGAACAGGTGTAAAGTACGGGAACACTGAAGCTTTCTTT. It codes for CASSHRTGVKYGNTEAFF.

The rearrangement links TRBV4-2 to TRBJ1-1, with 8 bases lining up with TRBD1. Germline V lookup: CDR1 LGHNA, CDR2 YNFKEQ. V trimming: 3 bases; J trimming: 6 bases; junction bases outside the gene matches: 6. This CDR3 is 14 amino acids long. CDR3 region: CASSQRTGMAEAFF. Written as DNA, the CDR3 is TGTGCCAGCAGCCAGCGGACAGGGATGGCTGAAGCTTTCTTT.

The table lists this clone with a few counts. V and J are TRBV6-5 and TRBJ1-1; D perhaps matches TRBD1 (5 bases). The CDR3 has 14 residues. The ends were cut back, 0 bases at V and 3 bases at J, with 8 bases in the middle. Germline CDR1 MNHEY, CDR2 SVGAGI. The CDR3 is CASSYSGGDTEAFF. The CDR3 DNA follows: TGTGCCAGCAGTTACTCTGGGGGGGACACTGAAGCTTTCTTT.

The rearrangement joins TRBV29-1 to TRBJ1-1; 11 positions agree with TRBD1. V gave up 7 bases and J gave up 0 bases; unmatched junction bases: 4. The CDR3 spans 14 residues. Germline V gene data show CDR1 as SQVTM and CDR2 as ANQGSEA. CDR3 region: CSAKGQGVNTEAFF. The CDR3 DNA sequence: TGCAGCGCCAAGGGACAGGGGGTGAACACTGAAGCTTTCTTT.

Note on this clone: A junction end diverges from the germline sequence, so it may reflect a read error. The chain employs TRBV30 and TRBJ1-1; the D is unclear. From germline, CDR1 is GTSNPN and CDR2 SVGIG (reference sequence). This CDR3 contains 13 residues. This CDR3 reads CARSAQLNTEAFF. CDR3 nucleotides: TGTGCCCGGAGTGCACAGCTAAACACTGAAGCTTTCTTT.

The gene calls are TRBV6-6 and TRBJ2-1, with 11 bases lining up with TRBD2. V dropped 5 bases and J dropped 4; count of bases not matched to a gene: 7. The CDR3 length is 16 residues. CDR1 is MNHNY, CDR2 SVGAGI, per germline (reference sequence). CDR3 protein: CASSPPGLAEYNEQFF. CDR3 nucleotides: TGTGCCAGCAGTCCCCCGGGACTAGCGGAGTACAATGAGCAGTTCTTC.

V is TRBV6-4 and J is TRBJ1-1; D gene ambiguous. CDR1 is MRHNA, CDR2 SNTAGT, per germline. The V gene lost 0 bases and the J gene lost 5 bases, with 10 bases spanning the gap. CDR3 size: 14 residues. The CDR3 reads CASSDSPHETEAFF. For the CDR3, the DNA is TGTGCCAGCAGTGACTCCCCTCACGAGACTGAAGCTTTCTTT.

The gene calls are TRBV5-1 and TRBJ1-1, with D unclear. The CDR3 is made up of 14 amino acids. Germline V lookup: CDR1 SGHRS, CDR2 YFSETQ. The germline V and J ends were trimmed by 0 bases and 1 base, with 7 bases remaining between them. The CDR3 DNA reads as TGCGCCAGCAGCTTGGCCGGTGAGAACACTGAAGCTTTCTTT. Translation: CASSLAGENTEAFF.

This clone was detected only once. This sequence joins TRBV19 and TRBJ1-2, with D maybe TRBD1 (6 bases). Germline V gene lookup returns CDR1 LNHDA and CDR2 SQIVND (reference sequence). Between the trimmed V and J ends, which lost 6 bases and 8 bases, there was a span of 19 bases. The CDR3 is 14 amino acids. The CDR3 loop reads CASRPSGTSVGYTF. CDR3 in DNA: TGTGCCAGTAGGCCATCCGGGACAAGCGTAGGCTACACCTTC.

The count of this clone is one. The chain uses TRBV27 and TRBJ2-2; weak D call: TRBD1 (6 bases). Trimming shortened V by 10 bases and J by 4 bases, and 13 bases separated the two germline ends. Germline CDR1 reads MNHEY; CDR2 reads SMNVEV (reference sequence). This CDR3 has 13 residues. CDR3 amino acids: CATSRGFTGELFF. Written as DNA, the CDR3 is TGTGCCACCTCTAGGGGGTTCACCGGGGAGCTGTTTTTT.

This clone was picked up one time. J is TRBJ2-4 and V is TRBV18, with 7 nucleotides matching TRBD1. Germline V CDR1 and CDR2: KGHSH, LQKENI. With 6 bases clipped from V and 7 bases from J, the junction kept 6 bases outside the gene matches. The CDR3 is 13 amino acids. The CDR3 sequence: CASSTGMMNIQYF. CDR3 nucleotide sequence: TGTGCCAGCTCGACAGGGATGATGAACATTCAGTACTTC.

This clone was seen just once. The chain links TRBV7-9 to TRBJ2-3; 12 bases are a match to TRBD1. The V gene's germline CDR1 is SEHNR and CDR2 FQNEAQ (reference sequence). The CDR3 consists of 15 residues. V lost 5 bases and J lost 6; bases outside the gene matches: 6. The CDR3 DNA reads TGTGCCAGCAGCCCCCCGGGACAGGGGGCGGATACGCAGTATTTT. This encodes CASSPPGQGADTQYF.

V gene TRBV7-9 combines with J gene TRBJ2-5; D possibly corresponds to TRBD2 (6 bases). Germline CDR1 SEHNR, CDR2 FQNEAQ (reference sequence). V was cut by 8 bases and J by 7 bases, with 11 bases left in between. The CDR3 spans 11 residues. The chain's CDR3 is CASGRETTQYF. CDR3 nucleotide sequence: TGTGCCAGCGGCCGGGAGACGACCCAGTACTTC.

This clone was seen a handful of times. V usage is TRBV5-1 and J usage is TRBJ1-3; D perhaps matches TRBD1 (5 bases). V lost 4 bases and J lost 0, with 11 bases in between. CDR1 is SGHRS, CDR2 YFSETQ, per germline. There are 15 residues in the CDR3. For the CDR3, the DNA is TGCGCCAGCAGCCACGGGGGTATCTCTGGAAACACCATATATTTT. Encoded protein: CASSHGGISGNTIYF.

The chain combines TRBV6-5 with TRBJ1-5; TRBD1 matches at 7 bases. This CDR3 has 13 amino acids. Germline loops: CDR1 MNHEY, CDR2 SVGAGI. The ends lost 6 bases at V and 5 bases at J; junction bases unmatched: 4. CDR3: CASRKTGYQPQHF. In nucleotides, the CDR3 is TGTGCCAGCAGAAAGACAGGGTATCAGCCCCAGCATTTT.

The gene calls are TRBV5-1 and TRBJ2-4; perhaps TRBD1 as D (6 bases). V was shortened by 3 bases and J by 1 base, with 14 bases between the two germline ends. The germline V gene has CDR1 SGHRS and CDR2 YFSETQ. This CDR3 is built from 16 residues. CDR3 sequence: CASSSGQLGAKNIQYF. The CDR3 region has the DNA TGCGCCAGCAGCTCCGGACAGTTGGGGGCCAAAAACATTCAGTACTTC.

The rearrangement links TRBV29-1 to TRBJ2-3, with a weak D call TRBD2 (6 bases). The germline gives CDR1 SQVTM, CDR2 ANQGSEA. The CDR3 has 15 residues. Trimming pared 2 bases from V and 6 bases from J, leaving 18 bases between. Here the CDR3 reads CSVEPAGGVLDTQYF. CDR3 in DNA: TGCAGCGTTGAACCGGCCGGGGGAGTCCTGGATACGCAGTATTTT.

V usage is TRBV29-1 and J usage is TRBJ2-6, with D possibly matching TRBD1 (6 bases). Per germline, CDR1 SQVTM and CDR2 ANQGSEA. V was cut by 2 bases and J by 1 base, with 12 bases left in between. The CDR3 has 16 amino acids. The CDR3 loop reads CSVERIGGSGANVLTF. The CDR3 DNA is TGCAGCGTTGAAAGGATAGGGGGATCTGGGGCCAACGTCCTGACTTTC.

The chain uses TRBV25-1 and TRBJ2-7; possibly TRBD2 for D (5 bases). The V and J ends lost 1 base and 7 bases respectively, with 14 bases between them. The germline V gene has CDR1 MGHDK and CDR2 SYGVNS. The CDR3 extends over 14 amino acids. DNA for the CDR3: TGTGCCAGCAGTGAATTACACTGGAGGCGAGAGCAGTACTTC. Its translation is CASSELHWRREQYF.

The V and J genes are TRBV7-9 and TRBJ1-1; 8 nucleotides line up with TRBD1. This CDR3 contains 13 residues. Trimming removed 4 bases from V and 7 bases from J; junction bases left unmatched: 5. Germline loops: CDR1 SEHNR, CDR2 FQNEAQ (reference sequence). The CDR3 DNA reads TGTGCCAGCAGCTCCACAGGGGGTAATGAAGCTTTCTTT. It translates to CASSSTGGNEAFF.

The rearrangement links TRBV7-9 to TRBJ1-4; tentatively, D is TRBD1 (5 bases). This CDR3 has 18 amino acids. The ends were cut back, 6 bases at V and 5 bases at J, with 25 bases in the middle. Germline values: CDR1 SEHNR, CDR2 FQNEAQ (reference sequence). The CDR3 sequence is CASRHTGTKEGMNEKLFF. DNA of the CDR3: TGTGCCAGCAGGCACACTGGGACTAAGGAGGGGATGAATGAAAAACTGTTTTTT.

J is TRBJ1-2 and V is TRBV30, with D perhaps TRBD1 (5 bases). CDR1 GTSNPN and CDR2 SVGIG come from the germline V gene (reference sequence). The CDR3 is 14 residues long. V shed 4 bases and J shed 4 bases, with 16 bases lying between them. In DNA, the CDR3 is TGTGCCTGGACACAATCTACAGGATCCTATGGCTACACCTTC. It yields the protein CAWTQSTGSYGYTF. Combining the CDR3 with reference TRBV30 and TRBJ1-2 gives the whole variable domain SQTIHQWPATLVQPVGSPLSLECTVEGTSNPNLYWYRQAAGRGLQLLFYSVGIGQISSEVPQNLSASRPQDRQFILSSKKLLLSDSGFYLCAWTQSTGSYGYTFGSGTRLTVV.

V usage is TRBV6-5 and J usage is TRBJ1-5; D gene uncertain. The CDR3 contains 13 residues. V lost 5 bases, J lost 3 bases, and 8 bases lay in between. Germline V gives CDR1 MNHEY, CDR2 SVGAGI. Here the CDR3 DNA reads TGTGCCAGCAGTACAGTATCCAATCAGCCCCAGCATTTT. It yields the protein CASSTVSNQPQHF.

The chain uses TRBV4-3 and TRBJ2-3, with 8 bases that match TRBD2. Germline CDR1 and CDR2: LGHNA and YSLEER. CDR3 length equals 16 residues. The V segment lost 3 bases and the J segment 4 bases; nucleotides outside the gene matches: 9. The CDR3: CASSHLSGESSDTQYF. The CDR3 DNA follows: TGCGCCAGCAGCCATCTTAGCGGGGAAAGTTCAGATACGCAGTATTTT.

This sequence joins TRBV7-7 and TRBJ2-5, with 12 bases aligning to TRBD1. Germline V CDR1 and CDR2: SSHAT, FNYEAQ (reference sequence). J lost 4 bases, V lost 3 bases, and 6 bases had no gene match. The CDR3 spans 16 residues. The CDR3 spells CASSFGTGGARETQYF. DNA of the CDR3: TGTGCCAGCAGCTTTGGGACAGGGGGCGCGAGAGAGACCCAGTACTTC.

In its sample, this clone was seen a few times. This chain uses TRBV5-1 with TRBJ2-1, with 8 positions matching TRBD2. The length of the CDR3 is 15 residues. With 0 bases clipped from V and 5 bases from J, the junction kept 4 bases outside the gene matches. Germline assignment: CDR1 SGHRS and CDR2 YFSETQ. CDR3 in amino acids: CASSLVLAENNEQFF. The CDR3 DNA reads TGCGCCAGCAGCTTGGTACTAGCGGAGAACAATGAGCAGTTCTTC.

Only a few counts were recorded for this clone. The chain has TRBV30 and TRBJ1-2; a possible D gene is TRBD1 (6 bases). The CDR3 is 12 amino acids. Germline lookup yields CDR1 GTSNPN and CDR2 SVGIG (reference sequence). V was trimmed by 4 bases and J by 4 bases, leaving 10 bases between them. CDR3 residues: CAWKGQTYGYTF. The CDR3 nucleotides are TGTGCCTGGAAAGGACAGACCTATGGCTACACCTTC.

J is TRBJ2-7 and V is TRBV6-5; a weak D match, TRBD2 (6 bases). Germline V gives CDR1 MNHEY, CDR2 SVGAGI. The V gene lost 6 bases and the J gene lost 1 base, with 16 bases spanning the gap. The CDR3 is 15 amino acids. The CDR3 DNA follows: TGTGCCAGCAGGAAGGCGGACTATTCATCCTACGAGCAGTACTTC. Translating it yields CASRKADYSSYEQYF.